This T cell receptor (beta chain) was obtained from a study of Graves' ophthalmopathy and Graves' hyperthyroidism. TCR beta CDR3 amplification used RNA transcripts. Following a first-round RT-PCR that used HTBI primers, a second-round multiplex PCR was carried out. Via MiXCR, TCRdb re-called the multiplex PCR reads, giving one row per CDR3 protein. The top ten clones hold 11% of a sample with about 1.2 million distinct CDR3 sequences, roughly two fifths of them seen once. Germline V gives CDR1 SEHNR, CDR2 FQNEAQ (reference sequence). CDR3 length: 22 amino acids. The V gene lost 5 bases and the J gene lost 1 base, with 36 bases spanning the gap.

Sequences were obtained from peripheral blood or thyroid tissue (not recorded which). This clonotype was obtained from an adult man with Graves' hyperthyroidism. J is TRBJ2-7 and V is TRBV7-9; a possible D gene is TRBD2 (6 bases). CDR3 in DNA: TGTGCCAGCAGCCGATGGCCTCCGGGGGTCAGCCCACCACAGGCCCTATCCTACGAGCAGTACTTC. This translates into CASSRWPPGVSPPQALSYEQYF.